These T cell receptor beta chains were read from a single sample in a study of tumor and adjacent non-tumor tissue in lung cancer. TCRdb called the multiplex PCR reads again in MiXCR, with one record for every CDR3 protein. The sample holds about 67,000 distinct CDR3 sequences, 76% seen once. What was sequenced was distant non-tumor lung tissue. These receptors were obtained from a man aged 55 to 70 with non-small cell lung cancer. Both conserved end residues are part of each CDR3. A D gene is named only where the DNA matches it firmly. Clone size is stated in some rows and not others, as once, few, many or a class when expanded.

v_gene,d_gene,j_gene,abundance,CDR3aa,CDR3nt
TRBV10-3,TRBD2,TRBJ2-7,.,CAITDLGTRSSYEQYF,TGTGCCATCACTGACCTGGGGACTAGGAGCTCCTACGAGCAGTACTTC
TRBV5-6,.,TRBJ2-1,many,CASSGLRDPSIEQFF,TGTGCCAGCAGCGGACTCCGGGACCCCTCCATTGAGCAGTTCTTC
TRBV29-1,.,TRBJ2-3,.,CSVEGGGTDTHYF,TGCAGCGTTGAAGGGGGAGGCACAGATACGCACTATTTT
TRBV6-5,.,TRBJ2-7,.,CASSFGRTYEQYF,TGTGCCAGCAGTTTTGGACGGACCTACGAGCAGTACTTC
TRBV29-1,TRBD2,TRBJ2-1,few,CSAKKREGGEQSF,TGCAGCGCCAAGAAGCGGGAGGGAGGTGAGCAGTCCTTC
TRBV4-1,.,TRBJ2-7,.,CASSQDPGHSYGQYF,TGCGCCAGCAGCCAAGATCCCGGACATTCATACGGGCAGTACTTC
TRBV11-2,.,TRBJ1-2,.,CAISSLVRAEFYGYTF,TGTGCCATCAGCTCCCTCGTCCGGGCTGAGTTCTATGGCTACACCTTC
TRBV6-6,.,TRBJ2-3,.,CASWDGGYSNIDTQYF,TGTGCCAGCTGGGACGGGGGTTATTCGAACATAGATACGCAGTATTTT
TRBV7-2,TRBD1,TRBJ1-5,.,CASSKTGASQPQHF,TGTGCCAGCAGCAAAACAGGGGCCTCTCAGCCCCAGCATTTT
TRBV11-1,.,TRBJ2-5,once,CANSKDRYQETQYF,TGTGCCAACAGCAAAGACAGGTATCAAGAGACCCAGTACTTC
TRBV6-2/TRBV6-3,.,TRBJ2-3,.,CASSYPGTVRTDTQYF,TGTGCCAGCAGTTACCCCGGAACTGTACGAACAGATACGCAGTACTTT
TRBV29-1,TRBD1,TRBJ2-7,once,CSAQGDRGGYEHYF,TGCAGCGCTCAGGGAGACAGGGGTGGGTATGAGCACTACTTC
TRBV6-5,TRBD2,TRBJ2-7,.,CASSYSNATSFYEQYF,TGTGCCAGCAGTTACTCTAATGCGACTAGCTTTTACGAGCAGTACTTC
TRBV6-5,.,TRBJ2-2,.,CASSPGDTREPFF,TGTGCCAGCAGCCCAGGGGACACCAGGGAGCCGTTTTTT
TRBV4-2,.,TRBJ1-6,.,CASSQGGDSTYNSPLHF,TGTGCAAGCAGCCAAGGAGGTGACAGTACCTATAATTCACCCCTCCACTTT
TRBV5-1,TRBD1,TRBJ1-1,.,CASGLSAGTVGRLNTEAFF,TGCGCCAGCGGCTTGAGCGCCGGGACAGTGGGCCGATTAAACACTGAAGCTTTCTTT
TRBV29-1,.,TRBJ1-1,.,CSVSPGLNTESFF,TGCAGCGTCTCCCCCGGACTCAACACTGAATCTTTCTTT
TRBV7-8,.,TRBJ2-1,.,CASSLECDSYYEQFF,TGTGCCAGCAGCTTAGAGTGTGACAGCTACTATGAGCAGTTCTTC
TRBV10-3,.,TRBJ2-7,.,CTIGPGSYGQYF,TGTACCATAGGCCCGGGGTCCTACGGGCAGTACTTC
TRBV29-1,.,TRBJ2-5,.,CSVGEGWADRETQYF,TGCAGCGTTGGAGAAGGTTGGGCAGATCGGGAGACCCAGTATTTC
TRBV5-6,.,TRBJ1-5,.,CASSISYKAGDQPQHF,TGTGCCAGCAGCATAAGCTACAAGGCAGGGGATCAACCCCAGCATTTT
TRBV29-1,.,TRBJ1-1,.,CNVDRVNTEAFF,TGCAACGTAGATAGGGTGAACACTGAAGCTTTCTTT
TRBV28,.,TRBJ1-5,.,CTSSPGFNQPHHF,TGTACCAGCTCTCCAGGGTTTAATCAGCCCCATCATTTT
TRBV10-3,.,TRBJ2-6,.,CAISEHGAGRRDSGANVLTF,TGTGCCATCAGTGAACATGGGGCTGGCAGGAGGGACTCTGGGGCCAACGTCCTGACTTTC
TRBV7-9,.,TRBJ2-3,many,CASSITGSDTQYF,TGTGCCAGCAGCATTACAGGGTCAGATACGCAGTATTTT
TRBV7-2,TRBD2,TRBJ2-7,.,CVSSRQAGGMYEQYF,TGTGTCAGCAGCCGACAAGCGGGAGGGATGTACGAGCAGTACTTC
TRBV6-5,.,TRBJ1-1,.,CVSGYGGQVSIEAFF,TGTGTCAGCGGTTACGGCGGTCAGGTGTCCATTGAAGCTTTCTTT
TRBV12-3/TRBV12-4,.,TRBJ2-5,.,CASIPPPSGSETQYF,TGTGCCAGCATCCCGCCGCCTAGTGGATCGGAGACCCAGTACTTC